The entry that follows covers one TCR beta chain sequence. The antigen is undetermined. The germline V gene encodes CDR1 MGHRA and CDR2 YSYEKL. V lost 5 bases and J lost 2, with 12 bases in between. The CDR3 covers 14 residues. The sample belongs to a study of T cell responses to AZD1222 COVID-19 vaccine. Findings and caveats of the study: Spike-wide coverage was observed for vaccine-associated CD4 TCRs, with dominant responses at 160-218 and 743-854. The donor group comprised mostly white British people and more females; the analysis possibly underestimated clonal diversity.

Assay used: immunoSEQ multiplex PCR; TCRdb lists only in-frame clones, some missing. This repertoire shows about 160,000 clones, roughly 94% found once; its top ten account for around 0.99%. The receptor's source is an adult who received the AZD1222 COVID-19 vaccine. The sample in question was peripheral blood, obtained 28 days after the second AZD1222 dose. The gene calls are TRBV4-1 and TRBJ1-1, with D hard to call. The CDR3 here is CASSVPGGNTEAFF. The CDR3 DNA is TGCGCCAGCAGCGTACCGGGTGGAAACACTGAAGCTTTCTTT.